These 26 T cell receptor beta chains were sequenced from one sample in a study of T cells in Graves' hyperthyroidism and ophthalmopathy. There were TCR beta CDR3 regions amplified from RNA transcripts. RT-PCR in the first round (using the HTBI primer set) targeted the TCR CDR3. A single record per CDR3 protein comes from TCRdb applying MiXCR to the multiplex PCR reads. Of approximately 740,000 distinct CDR3 sequences listed, 14% are singletons. What was sequenced was blood. Receptor source: a woman aged 18-29 years with Graves' hyperthyroidism.

This clonotype was seen more than once but under ten times. The V call is TRBV20-1, the J call TRBJ2-5; TRBD2 aligns across 9 bases. The ends lost 3 bases at V and 7 bases at J; junction bases unmatched: 9. Germline assignment: CDR1 DFQATT and CDR2 SNEGSKA (reference sequence). The CDR3 consists of 14 residues. CDR3 bases: TGCAGTGCTAGTTGGCGGGAGGGCTGGGGGACCCAGTACTTC. As protein: CSASWREGWGTQYF.

This clonotype was detected a few times. V usage is TRBV30 and J usage is TRBJ2-7; the D gene is possibly TRBD1 (5 bases). V was trimmed by 3 bases and J by 1 base, leaving 19 bases between them. The CDR3 is 16 amino acids. Germline V CDR1 and CDR2: GTSNPN, SVGIG (reference sequence). The CDR3 reads CAWSPGRAKKSYEQYF. The CDR3 DNA reads TGTGCCTGGAGCCCCGGCAGGGCGAAGAAGTCCTACGAGCAGTACTTC.

At least ten counts were recorded for this clonotype. The chain has TRBV11-2 and TRBJ2-7; perhaps TRBD2 as D (6 bases). The V end lost 6 bases, the J end lost 6 bases, and 24 bases lay between the germline ends. Germline V lookup: CDR1 SGHAT, CDR2 FQNNGV. CDR3 length equals 16 residues. DNA of the CDR3: TGTGCCAGCAGATCCCTCCGGGACTTAGGAGGTCTCGAGCAGTACTTC. Its protein product is CASRSLRDLGGLEQYF. The full variable domain, its missing parts supplied by reference TRBV11-2 and TRBJ2-7, is EAGVAQSPRYKIIEKRQSVAFWCNPISGHATLYWYQQILGQGPKLLIQFQNNGVVDDSQLPKDRFSAERLKGVDSTLKIQPAKLEDSAVYLCASRSLRDLGGLEQYFGPGTRLTVT.

The rearrangement links TRBV11-3 to TRBJ2-3, with TRBD2 matching over 12 bases. Trimming cost V 2 bases and J 4 bases; bases outside gene matches: 10. This CDR3 comprises 18 residues. Per the germline V gene, CDR1 is SGHNT and CDR2 is YENEEA. CDR3 bases: TGTGCCAGCAGCTTACCTCGACTAGCGGGAGAACGGTCAGATACGCAGTATTTT. Residues: CASSLPRLAGERSDTQYF.

This chain uses TRBV27 with TRBJ1-5; D may be TRBD1 (6 bases). The CDR3 covers 15 residues. V lost 7 bases to trimming and J lost 0 bases, with 13 bases between them. CDR1 is MNHEY and CDR2 is SMNVEV in the germline V gene (reference sequence). The CDR3 sequence: CASNDDRFSNQPQHF. CDR3 nucleotide sequence: TGTGCCAGCAACGACGACAGGTTTAGCAATCAGCCCCAGCATTTT.

This clonotype appeared many times. V and J are TRBV2 and TRBJ2-2; D not resolved. Germline V CDR1 and CDR2: SNHLY, FYNNEI. The CDR3 has 13 residues. The V gene lost 4 bases and the J gene lost 9 bases, with 12 bases spanning the gap. In nucleotides, the CDR3 is TGTGCCAGCAGTGCCTCAGTGAACCGGGAGCTGTTTTTT. This codes for CASSASVNRELFF.

This clonotype was detected a few times. CDR3 bases: TGTGCCAGCAGCTGGTCGTTGGGGGACTTCCCCTACAATGAGCAGTTCTTC. Translating it yields CASSWSLGDFPYNEQFF. This sequence joins TRBV7-9 and TRBJ2-1; tentative D call: TRBD2 (6 bases). The V end was cut by 4 bases, the J end by 2 bases, with 18 bases between. The CDR3 totals 17 residues. From germline, CDR1 is SEHNR and CDR2 FQNEAQ (reference sequence).

The chain recombines TRBV6-1 with TRBJ2-7; the D gene is possibly TRBD1 (5 bases). Germline V gene data show CDR1 as MNHNS and CDR2 as SASEGT. Trimming removed 5 bases at V and 2 bases at J, with 13 bases between. The CDR3 extends over 14 amino acids. The CDR3 sequence is CASSWGTTTYEQYF. CDR3 bases: TGTGCCAGCAGTTGGGGCACTACAACCTACGAGCAGTACTTC.

This clonotype was counted between two and nine times. V and J are TRBV11-2 and TRBJ1-3; D unclear. Trimming stripped 6 bases from V and 1 base from J, with 16 bases between. The CDR3 has 16 residues. Germline CDR1 and CDR2: SGHAT and FQNNGV. The CDR3 region is CASSRVEARSGNTIYF. DNA of the CDR3: TGTGCCAGCAGTCGTGTAGAGGCCCGATCTGGAAACACCATATATTTT.

The V and J genes are TRBV12-3 or TRBV12-4 and TRBJ1-5; weak D call: TRBD1 (6 bases). The CDR3 totals 15 residues. With 4 bases removed from V and 4 bases from J, the gap between germline ends came to 14 bases. This CDR3 reads CASSYIGQTNQPQHF. CDR3 in DNA: TGTGCCAGCAGTTATATAGGACAGACGAATCAGCCCCAGCATTTT.

V and J are TRBV6-1 and TRBJ2-3; D is tentatively TRBD1 or TRBD2 (5 bases each). Germline loops: CDR1 MNHNS, CDR2 SASEGT. The V end was cut by 6 bases, the J end by 6 bases, with 16 bases between. CDR3 size: 14 residues. In nucleotides, the CDR3 is TGTGCCAGCAGCCCCCTAGGAGAGGGGGATACGCAGTATTTT. Protein: CASSPLGEGDTQYF.

This clonotype appeared a few times. J is TRBJ1-4 and V is TRBV29-1, with D possibly matching TRBD1 (5 bases). The V end was cut by 5 bases, the J end by 0 bases, with 13 bases between. This CDR3 is built from 15 residues. Germline V CDR1 and CDR2: SQVTM, ANQGSEA. The CDR3: CSVTGTDATNEKLFF. The CDR3 nucleotides read TGCAGCGTTACCGGGACGGATGCAACTAATGAAAAACTGTTTTTT.

The chain carries TRBV15 and TRBJ2-1; TRBD2 matches 9 bases. The germline V gene encodes CDR1 LNHNV and CDR2 YYDKDF (reference sequence). This CDR3 is built from 14 residues. After removal of 5 bases from V and 5 bases from J, the junction contained 4 bases not matched to a gene. In DNA, the CDR3 is TGTGCCACCAGCGGCGGGAGGGCCAACAATGAGCAGTTCTTC. It encodes CATSGGRANNEQFF. Supplemented by reference TRBV15 and TRBJ2-1, the full variable domain reads DAMVIQNPRYQVTQFGKPVTLSCSQTLNHNVMYWYQQKSSQAPKLLFHYYDKDFNNEADTPDNFQSRRPNTSFCFLDIRSPGLGDTAMYLCATSGGRANNEQFFGPGTRLTVL.

In its sample, this clonotype was seen a few times. The rearrangement joins TRBV4-1 to TRBJ2-2, with a tentative D call TRBD1 (5 bases). This CDR3 is built from 17 residues. V was shortened by 1 base and J by 3 bases, with 15 bases between the two germline ends. Germline CDR1 is MGHRA and CDR2 is YSYEKL. CDR3 nucleotide sequence: TGCGCCAGCAGCCAAGTGACAGTGCCGTCCTACACCGGGGAGCTGTTTTTT. This sequence encodes CASSQVTVPSYTGELFF.

The chain uses TRBV6-2 or TRBV6-3 and TRBJ1-6; TRBD1 matches 9 bases. The germline V gene has CDR1 MNHEY and CDR2 SVGEGT. This CDR3 comprises 14 residues. Unmatched junction bases numbered 8, after V lost 5 bases and J lost 12 bases. CDR3 DNA: TGTGCCAGCAGTCCACAGGGGGCGAGATTACCCCTCCACTTT. Amino acids: CASSPQGARLPLHF.

This clonotype appeared many times. This rearrangement joins TRBV30 to TRBJ2-6; D unresolved. Germline V lookup: CDR1 GTSNPN, CDR2 SVGIG (reference sequence). The length of the CDR3 is 14 residues. Trimming shortened V by 2 bases and J by 1 base, and 6 bases separated the two germline ends. This chain's CDR3 is CAWSRLSGANVLTF. The CDR3 region has the DNA TGTGCCTGGAGTCGTCTGTCTGGGGCCAACGTCCTGACTTTC.

In its sample, this clonotype was seen many times. The chain recombines TRBV5-5 with TRBJ2-7; D may be TRBD1 (6 bases). Trimming left V 5 bases short and J 3 bases short, with 9 bases between. CDR1 is SGHKS, CDR2 YYEKEE, per germline (reference sequence). The CDR3 contains 12 residues. CDR3 loop: CASRSDSYEQYF. CDR3 DNA: TGTGCCAGCAGATCGGACAGCTACGAGCAGTACTTC. The full variable domain, rest sourced from reference TRBV5-5 and TRBJ2-7, is DAGVTQSPTHLIKTRGQQVTLRCSPISGHKSVSWYQQVLGQGPQFIFQYYEKEERGRGNFPDRFSARQFPNYSSELNVNALLLGDSALYLCASRSDSYEQYFGPGTRLTVT.

The chain carries TRBV10-3 and TRBJ2-2; 9 nucleotides align to TRBD1. The V and J ends lost 6 bases and 4 bases, in that order; junction bases with no gene match: 3. Looked up from germline, CDR1 is ENHRY and CDR2 is SYGVKD. This CDR3 comprises 14 residues. The DNA for the CDR3 is TGTGCCATCAGACAGGGGGCGGGCACCGGGGAGCTGTTTTTT. Its protein product is CAIRQGAGTGELFF.

There are many counts of this clonotype. The chain carries TRBV13 and TRBJ1-3; TRBD1 matches 9 bases. V lost 0 bases to trimming and J lost 8 bases; unmatched junction nucleotides: 11. Germline CDR1 is PRHDT and CDR2 is FYEKMQ (reference sequence). There are 17 residues in the CDR3. CDR3 amino acids: CASSLGLLWTGADTIYF. As DNA, the CDR3 is TGTGCCAGCAGCTTAGGTTTGCTGTGGACAGGGGCAGACACCATATATTTT.

This clonotype was found a few times. The V gene is TRBV18, the J gene TRBJ1-5; D is ambiguous. V lost 4 bases, J lost 6 bases, and 10 bases lay in between. Germline CDR1 reads KGHSH; CDR2 reads LQKENI. The CDR3 spans 13 residues. In nucleotides, the CDR3 is TGTGCCAGCTCACTCACCTACGGTCAGCCCCAGCATTTT. It yields the protein CASSLTYGQPQHF.

This clonotype was counted many times. V is TRBV18 and J is TRBJ2-3, with D unclear. This CDR3 has 14 amino acids. V was clipped by 3 bases and J by 4 bases, with 11 bases between them. Per the germline V gene, CDR1 is KGHSH and CDR2 is LQKENI. The CDR3 nucleotides are TGTGCCAGCTCACCGACGCCAAGCGCAGATACGCAGTATTTT. Protein product: CASSPTPSADTQYF. Based on the CDR3 plus reference TRBV18 and TRBJ2-3, the full variable domain is NAGVMQNPRHLVRRRGQEARLRCSPMKGHSHVYWYRQLPEEGLKFMVYLQKENIIDESGMPKERFSAEFPKEGPSILRIQQVVRGDSAAYFCASSPTPSADTQYFGPGTRLTVL.

This clonotype was recorded a few times. CDR3 protein: CASSSMGLAVQETQYF. The CDR3 DNA sequence: TGTGCCAGCAGCTCAATGGGACTAGCGGTCCAAGAGACCCAGTACTTC. The V and J genes are TRBV11-3 and TRBJ2-5; TRBD2 matches at 11 bases. V lost 4 bases, J lost 1 base, and 5 bases stayed unmatched. The CDR3 covers 16 residues. Looked up from germline, CDR1 is SGHNT and CDR2 is YENEEA.

Of note for this clonotype: With a much larger clone just one base away, this may be a read error. No conserved phenylalanine or tryptophan ends this CDR3, so it is likely a read error. This sequence joins TRBV20-1 and TRBJ2-3; D not resolved. The germline CDR1 and CDR2 sequences are DFQATT and SNEGSKA (reference sequence). The CDR3 spans 16 residues. V was trimmed by 4 bases and J by 2 bases, leaving 19 bases between them. In DNA form, the CDR3 reads TGCAGTGCTAATGGGCTAGAGTCTATGCCCACAGATACGCAGTATCTT. This sequence encodes CSANGLESMPTDTQYL.

Many counts were recorded for this clonotype. The V gene is TRBV29-1, the J gene TRBJ2-7, with a weak D call TRBD1 (5 bases). Germline values: CDR1 SQVTM, CDR2 ANQGSEA. The CDR3 contains 14 residues. With 6 bases removed from V and 6 bases from J, the gap between germline ends came to 21 bases. CDR3 sequence reads: CSVQLTGRVSEQYF. DNA of the CDR3: TGCAGCGTACAGCTTACTGGCAGGGTGTCCGAGCAGTACTTC.

This clonotype was detected many times. The chain uses TRBV2 and TRBJ1-1; D remains ambiguous. Trimming removed 8 bases from V and 0 bases from J, with 13 bases in between. This CDR3 region has 14 residues. Germline CDR1 and CDR2: SNHLY and FYNNEI. The CDR3 loop is CASEASYMNTEAFF. The CDR3 coding sequence is TGTGCCAGCGAGGCCAGTTACATGAACACTGAAGCTTTCTTT.

The rearrangement uses TRBV29-1 and TRBJ1-3; D not resolved. V lost 7 bases and J 2 bases, leaving 12 bases between the germline ends. This CDR3 region has 13 residues. CDR1 is SQVTM, CDR2 ANQGSEA, per germline. This CDR3 is CSAWVDAGNTIYF. CDR3 sequence (DNA): TGCAGCGCCTGGGTGGATGCTGGAAACACCATATATTTT.